This T cell receptor (beta chain) was found in a study of blood T cell repertoires in COVID-19. The assay was immunoSEQ multiplex PCR, and TCRdb's table has in-frame clones only and misses some. The sample holds approximately 60,000 clones, around 86% seen once. V was pared by 6 bases and J by 14 bases, with 17 bases between. Germline V lookup: CDR1 ENHRY, CDR2 SYGVKD. CDR3 length equals 13 residues. Sequencing was done on a sample of peripheral blood. The V call is TRBV10-3, the J call TRBJ1-6, with D tentatively TRBD1 (6 bases). This TCR was sampled from a man aged 45 to 65 with active COVID-19. The CDR3 coding sequence is TGTGCCATCAGGGACAGTTCGTTTGATTCCCTCCACTTT. Its translation: CAIRDSSFDSLHF.